This record looks at one T cell receptor beta chain sequence and its context. As yet, its antigen is unknown. These data come from a study of response to subunit inactivated influenza vaccine. This CDR3 spans 14 amino acids. Germline V CDR1 and CDR2: SNHLY, FYNNEI. Trimming left V 5 bases short and J 8 bases short, with 18 bases between. Findings and limits, study-wide: The authors offered the suggestion that each seasonal influenza vaccination recruits few new T cells.

TCRdb reanalysed the RT-PCR reads using MiXCR and keeps one entry per CDR3 protein. The sample includes hundreds of thousands of distinct CDR3 sequences, about 20% of them seen just once. The sequence derives from a man in his fifties or sixties who received an inactivated influenza vaccine. The input for sequencing was PBMCs from blood, taken 21 months after vaccination. This sequence joins TRBV2 and TRBJ2-5; TRBD1 is a possible D gene (6 bases). CDR3 nucleotides: TGTGCCAGCAGTCCTGGACAGAGTACCCCTACCCAGTACTTC. Protein sequence: CASSPGQSTPTQYF.